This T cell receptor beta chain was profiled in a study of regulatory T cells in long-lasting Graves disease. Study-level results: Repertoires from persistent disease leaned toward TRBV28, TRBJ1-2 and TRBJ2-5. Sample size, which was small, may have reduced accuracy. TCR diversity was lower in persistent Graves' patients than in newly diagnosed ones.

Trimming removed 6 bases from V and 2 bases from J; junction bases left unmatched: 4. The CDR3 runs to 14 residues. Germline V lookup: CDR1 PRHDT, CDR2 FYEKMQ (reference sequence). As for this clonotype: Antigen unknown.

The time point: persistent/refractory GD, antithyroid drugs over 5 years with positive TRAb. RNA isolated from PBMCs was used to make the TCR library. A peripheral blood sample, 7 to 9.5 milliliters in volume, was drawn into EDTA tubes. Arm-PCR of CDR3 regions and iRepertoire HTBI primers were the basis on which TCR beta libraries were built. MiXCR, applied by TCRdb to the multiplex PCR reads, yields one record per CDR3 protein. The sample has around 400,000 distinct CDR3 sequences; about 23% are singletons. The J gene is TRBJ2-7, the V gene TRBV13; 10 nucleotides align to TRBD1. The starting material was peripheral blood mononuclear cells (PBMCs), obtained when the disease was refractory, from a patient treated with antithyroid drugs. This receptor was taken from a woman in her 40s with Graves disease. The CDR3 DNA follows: TGTGCCAGCAGGGGACAGGGGTGGCCCTACGAGCAGTACTTC. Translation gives CASRGQGWPYEQYF. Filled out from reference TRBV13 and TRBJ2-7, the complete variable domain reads AAGVIQSPRHLIKEKRETATLKCYPIPRHDTVYWYQQGPGQDPQFLISFYEKMQSDKGSIPDRFSAQQFSDYHSELNMSSLELGDSALYFCASRGQGWPYEQYFGPGTRLTVT.